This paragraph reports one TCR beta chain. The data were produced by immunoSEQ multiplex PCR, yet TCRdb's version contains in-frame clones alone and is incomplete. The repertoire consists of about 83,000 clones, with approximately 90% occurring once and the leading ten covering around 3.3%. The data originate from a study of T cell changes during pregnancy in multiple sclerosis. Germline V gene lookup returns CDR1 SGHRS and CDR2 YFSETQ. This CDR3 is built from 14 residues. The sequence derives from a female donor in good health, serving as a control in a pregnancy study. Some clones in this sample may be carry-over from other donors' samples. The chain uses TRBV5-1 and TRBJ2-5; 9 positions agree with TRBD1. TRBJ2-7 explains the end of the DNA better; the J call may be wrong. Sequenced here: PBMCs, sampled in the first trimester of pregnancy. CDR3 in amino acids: CASSLQGAGDEQYF. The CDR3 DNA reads TGCGCCAGCAGCTTACAGGGGGCTGGCGACGAGCAGTACTTC.